One and the same sample provided the 29 T cell receptor beta chains below, sequenced in a study of technical replicates of blood from a handful of donors. Sequencing used immunoSEQ multiplex PCR; TCRdb keeps in-frame clones, though not all of them. The data show more than 55,000 clones, with 92% seen just once and roughly 0.37% held by the top ten. Sequencing was performed on T cells isolated from PBMCs. The receptor set was obtained from a human donor in good health.

This chain links TRBV11-2 with TRBJ2-4, with TRBD1 matching 8 bases. From germline, CDR1 is SGHAT and CDR2 FQNNGV. CDR3 length equals 14 residues. V was clipped by 5 bases and J by 6 bases; unmatched bases: 6. The CDR3 DNA is TGTGCCAGCAGCCTGACAGGGGTGGTAAACATTCAGTACTTC. This codes for CASSLTGVVNIQYF.

This clone is a singleton in its sample. V is TRBV7-6 and J is TRBJ2-1, with 15 bases lining up with TRBD2. The germline V gene has CDR1 SGHVS and CDR2 FNYEAQ. Unmatched junction bases numbered 4, after V lost 5 bases and J lost 5 bases. This CDR3 spans 16 amino acids. The CDR3, as DNA: TGTGCCAGCAGCCCAGGGACTAGCGGGGGGCACAATGAGCAGTTCTTC. Translating it yields CASSPGTSGGHNEQFF. The entire variable domain, with the rest obtained from reference TRBV7-6 and TRBJ2-1, is as follows: GAGVSQSPRYKVTKRGQDVALRCDPISGHVSLYWYRQALGQGPEFLTYFNYEAQQDKSGLPNDRFSAERPEGSISTLTIQRTEQRDSAMYRCASSPGTSGGHNEQFFGPGTRLTVL.

This chain links TRBV5-4 with TRBJ2-3; 9 nucleotides match TRBD2. CDR3 length equals 19 residues. The germline V gene encodes CDR1 SGHNT and CDR2 YYREEE (reference sequence). With 4 bases clipped from V and 4 bases from J, the junction kept 19 bases outside the gene matches. In nucleotides, the CDR3 is TGTGCCAGCAGCGCTGACAGGGCCATGGCGGGAGGGCCGTCAGATACGCAGTATTTT. Its translation: CASSADRAMAGGPSDTQYF. The entire variable domain, with the rest obtained from reference TRBV5-4 and TRBJ2-3, is as follows: ETGVTQSPTHLIKTRGQQVTLRCSSQSGHNTVSWYQQALGQGPQFIFQYYREEENGRGNFPPRFSGLQFPNYSSELNVNALELDDSALYLCASSADRAMAGGPSDTQYFGPGTRLTVL.

This clone was seen a single time. The rearrangement links TRBV5-6 to TRBJ1-3, with 8 bases lining up with TRBD1. Germline V gives CDR1 SGHDT, CDR2 YYEEEE. V trimming: 3 bases; J trimming: 3 bases; junction bases outside the gene matches: 5. The CDR3 has 15 amino acids. The CDR3 is CASSWGQDNGNTIYF. CDR3 sequence (DNA): TGTGCCAGCAGCTGGGGACAGGATAATGGAAACACCATATATTTT.

The sample holds a few counts of this clone. This chain uses TRBV7-2 with TRBJ2-1, with 13 bases lining up with TRBD2. CDR3 length: 15 amino acids. V dropped 6 bases and J dropped 2; count of bases not matched to a gene: 1. Germline CDR1 reads SGHTA; CDR2 reads FQGNSA. The CDR3 spells CASRTSGRAYNEQFF. In nucleotides, the CDR3 is TGTGCCAGCAGAACTAGCGGGAGGGCCTACAATGAGCAGTTCTTC.

The chain uses TRBV6-1 and TRBJ2-1, with 11 bases identical to TRBD2. Looked up from germline, CDR1 is MNHNS and CDR2 is SASEGT. This CDR3 has 15 amino acids. V trimming: 6 bases; J trimming: 8 bases; junction bases outside the gene matches: 9. The CDR3 is CASSGSGRATDEQFF. The CDR3 coding sequence is TGTGCCAGCAGCGGTAGCGGGAGGGCTACGGATGAGCAGTTCTTC.

The chain has TRBV18 and TRBJ2-7, with TRBD1 matching over 7 bases. The CDR3 spans 16 residues. V lost 4 bases and J lost 5; bases outside the gene matches: 14. Germline-derived CDR1 and CDR2 are KGHSH and LQKENI. The CDR3 is CASSHVTTGVTHEQYF. CDR3 DNA sequence: TGTGCCAGCTCACACGTTACTACAGGGGTTACGCACGAGCAGTACTTC.

The genes are TRBV6-6 and TRBJ2-4; 10 positions match TRBD2. CDR1 and CDR2 from the germline V gene are MNHNY and SVGAGI (reference sequence). V lost 3 bases, J lost 4 bases, and 3 bases stayed unmatched. The CDR3 is made up of 15 amino acids. Here the CDR3 DNA reads TGTGCCAGCAGTTATCTAGCGGGAGAGAAAAACATTCAGTACTTC. This translates into CASSYLAGEKNIQYF.

V is TRBV27 and J is TRBJ2-2; 9 nucleotides align to TRBD1. The ends lost 4 bases at V and 6 bases at J; junction bases unmatched: 0. CDR1 is MNHEY and CDR2 is SMNVEV in the germline V gene (reference sequence). There are 13 residues in the CDR3. The CDR3 reads CASSWTGAGELFF. CDR3 nucleotides: TGTGCCAGCAGTTGGACAGGGGCCGGGGAGCTGTTTTTT.

The V gene is TRBV7-3, the J gene TRBJ2-7; no clear D gene. Germline V gene sequence: CDR1 SGHTA, CDR2 FQGTGA. This CDR3 contains 14 residues. The V and J ends lost 2 bases and 5 bases respectively, with 13 bases between them. CDR3 region: CASSLSGSANEQYF. For the CDR3, the DNA is TGTGCCAGCAGCTTATCCGGGTCTGCGAACGAGCAGTACTTC.

The chain has TRBV5-4 and TRBJ2-1; 7 bases match TRBD1. J lost 8 bases, V lost 5 bases, and 19 bases had no gene match. Per germline, CDR1 SGHNT and CDR2 YYREEE (reference sequence). CDR3 size: 17 residues. Written as DNA, the CDR3 is TGTGCCAGCAGATTCCGGGACAGAGGTCCCGGGAATTATGAGCAGTTCTTC. Translated: CASRFRDRGPGNYEQFF.

The chain combines TRBV6-6 with TRBJ1-5; possibly TRBD1 for D (6 bases). The CDR3 is 16 amino acids. In germline, CDR1 is MNHNY, CDR2 SVGAGI (reference sequence). V dropped 0 bases and J dropped 6 bases, with 15 bases sitting between them. CDR3 amino acids: CASSYSRGVGGQPQHF. The CDR3 DNA is TGTGCCAGCAGTTACTCGCGTGGGGTAGGGGGTCAGCCCCAGCATTTT.

The chain links TRBV6-5 to TRBJ2-2; 7 bases are a match to TRBD2. This CDR3 region has 15 residues. Trimming at V came to 4 bases and at J to 1 base, leaving 3 bases not matched to a gene. The germline V gene has CDR1 MNHEY and CDR2 SVGAGI. DNA for the CDR3: TGTGCCAGCAGTTGGGGCGGGGGGAACACCGGGGAGCTGTTTTTT. Its translation: CASSWGGGNTGELFF.

V gene TRBV2 combines with J gene TRBJ1-1; D gene unclear. Looked up from germline, CDR1 is SNHLY and CDR2 is FYNNEI. The CDR3 is 14 amino acids. Trimming took 7 bases from V and 3 from J, leaving 15 bases between them. CDR3 sequence: CASTRNWRDTEAFF. CDR3 coding DNA: TGTGCCAGCACCAGAAATTGGAGGGACACTGAAGCTTTCTTT.

The chain joins TRBV30 to TRBJ1-1; possible D gene TRBD1, 5 bases. CDR1 and CDR2 from the germline V gene are GTSNPN and SVGIG (reference sequence). Trimming shortened V by 0 bases and J by 11 bases, and 10 bases separated the two germline ends. This CDR3 comprises 11 residues. The CDR3 nucleotides read TGTGCCTGGAGTGTACGGGGGAGGGCTTTCTTT. Translation: CAWSVRGRAFF.

The chain combines TRBV9 with TRBJ1-1; a weak D match, TRBD1 (6 bases). The CDR3 spans 15 residues. CDR1 and CDR2 (germline): SGDLS, YYNGEE. Trimming removed 4 bases at V and 4 bases at J, with 17 bases between. DNA for the CDR3: TGTGCCAGCAGCTTCGGGACATTTGGGAGCACTGAAGCTTTCTTT. Translated: CASSFGTFGSTEAFF.

CDR3: CASTWTSGSYEQYF. CDR3 bases: TGCGCCAGCACCTGGACTAGCGGTTCCTACGAGCAGTACTTC. This chain uses TRBV5-1 with TRBJ2-7, with 10 bases lining up with TRBD2. J was trimmed by 1 base and V by 6 bases; bases with no gene match: 4. CDR1 is SGHRS, CDR2 YFSETQ, per germline. This CDR3 has 14 residues. Based on the CDR3 plus reference TRBV5-1 and TRBJ2-7, the full variable domain is KAGVTQTPRYLIKTRGQQVTLSCSPISGHRSVSWYQQTPGQGLQFLFEYFSETQRNKGNFPGRFSGRQFSNSRSEMNVSTLELGDSALYLCASTWTSGSYEQYFGPGTRLTVT.

This rearrangement joins TRBV10-3 to TRBJ1-1; D not certain. The CDR3 has 11 amino acids. V was cut by 6 bases and J by 3 bases, with 5 bases left in between. CDR1 is ENHRY and CDR2 is SYGVKD in the germline V gene. The CDR3 is CAIRADTEAFF. The CDR3 DNA reads TGTGCCATCAGGGCGGACACTGAAGCTTTCTTT.

The chain is built from TRBV30 and TRBJ2-4; TRBD1 might be the D (6 bases). Germline values: CDR1 GTSNPN, CDR2 SVGIG (reference sequence). V lost 0 bases and J 7 bases, leaving 7 bases between the germline ends. The CDR3 consists of 12 residues. In nucleotides, the CDR3 is TGTGCCTGGAGTGTACAGGGCAACATTCAGTACTTC. Amino acid sequence: CAWSVQGNIQYF.

The chain employs TRBV7-2 and TRBJ1-2, with 11 bases matching TRBD1. From germline, CDR1 is SGHTA and CDR2 FQGNSA. The CDR3 covers 15 residues. J gave up 7 bases and V 1 base, and 5 bases lay outside the gene matches. DNA for the CDR3: TGTGCCAGCAGCTTAGACGGACAGGGGGCAACTGGCTACACCTTC. Amino acids: CASSLDGQGATGYTF.

This rearrangement joins TRBV5-1 to TRBJ2-7; 9 bases match TRBD1. Losses at the gene ends were 3 bases for V and 4 bases for J; bases not matched to a gene: 8. The germline CDR1 and CDR2 sequences are SGHRS and YFSETQ. This CDR3 comprises 15 residues. The CDR3: CASSWQADRGYEQYF. The CDR3 nucleotides are TGCGCCAGCAGCTGGCAAGCGGACAGGGGATACGAGCAGTACTTC.

This chain joins TRBV7-3 and TRBJ2-5; no clear D. CDR3 length: 13 amino acids. Germline loops: CDR1 SGHTA, CDR2 FQGTGA. Trimming stripped 5 bases from V and 2 bases from J, with 9 bases between. As DNA, the CDR3 is TGTGCCAGCAGCCAACAGTTTCAAGAGACCCAGTACTTC. This sequence encodes CASSQQFQETQYF.

V is TRBV27 and J is TRBJ2-7; 16 nucleotides line up with TRBD2. The CDR3 has 20 residues. With 7 bases clipped from V and 0 bases from J, the junction kept 15 bases outside the gene matches. Germline V lookup: CDR1 MNHEY, CDR2 SMNVEV (reference sequence). In DNA, the CDR3 is TGTGCCAGCATAGCACCTGGCCTCGGGACTAGCGGGAGGGCCTCCTACGAGCAGTACTTC. Protein: CASIAPGLGTSGRASYEQYF.

The V gene is TRBV6-5, the J gene TRBJ1-4, with D unclear. Trimming left V 0 bases short and J 5 bases short, with 7 bases between. The CDR3 runs to 14 residues. Germline lookup yields CDR1 MNHEY and CDR2 SVGAGI. DNA for the CDR3: TGTGCCAGCAGTTACTCTGCGGCCAATGAAAAACTGTTTTTT. Residues: CASSYSAANEKLFF.

V usage is TRBV6-5 and J usage is TRBJ1-2; TRBD1 agrees at 7 bases. Germline CDR1 MNHEY, CDR2 SVGAGI. V shed 6 bases and J 4 bases; nucleotides not matched to a gene: 8. The CDR3 sequence is 14 residues long. The CDR3 region has the DNA TGTGCCAGCAGACGACAGGGAAAAATCTATGGCTACACCTTC. Residues: CASRRQGKIYGYTF.

CDR3 amino acids: CASSLDRGSNQPQHF. The CDR3, as DNA: TGTGCCAGCAGTTTAGACAGGGGAAGCAATCAGCCCCAGCATTTT. The chain employs TRBV27 and TRBJ1-5; 8 positions match TRBD1. The trim removed 2 bases at V and 1 base at J, leaving 1 base unmatched. Germline values: CDR1 MNHEY, CDR2 SMNVEV (reference sequence). The CDR3 is 15 amino acids.

The rearrangement links TRBV28 to TRBJ2-7, with TRBD2 identical over 7 bases. Germline CDR1 reads MDHEN; CDR2 reads SYDVKM. The CDR3 consists of 16 residues. V gave up 4 bases and J gave up 3 bases; unmatched junction bases: 12. This chain's CDR3 is CASSSRFGAGIYEQYF. In nucleotides, the CDR3 is TGTGCCAGCAGTTCTCGTTTTGGAGCGGGGATCTACGAGCAGTACTTC.

The rearrangement joins TRBV30 to TRBJ2-7, with TRBD2 as a possible D gene (6 bases). Germline V gene sequence: CDR1 GTSNPN, CDR2 SVGIG (reference sequence). Between the trimmed V and J ends, which lost 3 bases and 2 bases, there was a span of 14 bases. This CDR3 is 14 amino acids long. The CDR3 reads CAWSPSPGAYEQYF. For the CDR3, the DNA is TGTGCCTGGAGCCCGAGTCCGGGGGCCTACGAGCAGTACTTC.

This sequence joins TRBV5-6 and TRBJ1-1; D is possibly TRBD1 (5 bases). This CDR3 is 12 amino acids long. Germline V lookup: CDR1 SGHDT, CDR2 YYEEEE. With 0 bases removed from V and 11 bases from J, the gap between germline ends came to 11 bases. CDR3 protein: CASSLVQGWAFF. CDR3 in DNA: TGTGCCAGCAGCTTGGTCCAGGGTTGGGCTTTCTTT.